The 23 T cell receptor beta chains below all came from one sample that was sequenced in a study of long-term antiretroviral therapy in people with HIV. Runs used v3.0 of the immunoSEQ assay and were done at survey level. Clones were sequenced by immunoSEQ multiplex PCR, and TCRdb holds only the in-frame ones, with some missing. Counted here are thousands of clones, over 70% occurring once; the ten biggest clones make up 16%. This sample comprised unsorted PBMCs, obtained 0.1 years after starting antiretroviral therapy. Every receptor here comes from a man aged 35 to 55 with HIV.

The V and J genes are TRBV11-3 and TRBJ1-5, with D unclear. The germline gives CDR1 SGHNT, CDR2 YENEEA. This CDR3 is 11 amino acids long. V was clipped by 1 base and J by 12 bases, with 7 bases between them. The CDR3 is CASSLARCQHF. Here the CDR3 DNA reads TGTGCCAGCAGCTTAGCCCGATGCCAGCATTTT. The variable domain in full, completed from reference TRBV11-3 and TRBJ1-5, reads EAGVVQSPRYKIIEKKQPVAFWCNPISGHNTLYWYLQNLGQGPELLIRYENEEAVDDSQLPKDRFSAERLKGVDSTLKIQPAELGDSAVYLCASSLARCQHFGDGTRLSIL.

The V and J genes are TRBV10-3 and TRBJ2-7; D gene ambiguous. The CDR3 loop spans 12 amino acids. Germline loops: CDR1 ENHRY, CDR2 SYGVKD. V dropped 2 bases and J dropped 5 bases, with 7 bases sitting between them. The CDR3 DNA is TGTGCCATCAGTGAGAGTCTTAACGAGCAGTACTTC. Translated: CAISESLNEQYF.

This chain connects TRBV6-5 to TRBJ2-1; 8 positions agree with TRBD2. With V trimmed by 0 bases and J by 8 bases, 9 bases remained unmatched. This CDR3 region has 16 residues. In germline, CDR1 is MNHEY, CDR2 SVGAGI. CDR3 in amino acids: CASSYSGLEISDEQFF. CDR3 bases: TGTGCCAGCAGTTACTCGGGACTAGAGATTTCCGATGAGCAGTTCTTC.

The V gene is TRBV30, the J gene TRBJ2-7; D uncertain. CDR3 length: 15 amino acids. V gave up 2 bases and J gave up 3 bases, with 17 bases separating them. Germline V gene sequence: CDR1 GTSNPN, CDR2 SVGIG (reference sequence). The CDR3 is CAWSPNVGLFYEQYF. In DNA, the CDR3 is TGTGCCTGGAGTCCCAACGTGGGGTTGTTCTACGAGCAGTACTTC.

This clone has a single count. Additional DNA sequences in this sample encode the identical CDR3. The CDR3 here is CASSPQGGTEAFF. CDR3 DNA sequence: TGTGCCAGCTCGCCTCAGGGGGGCACTGAAGCTTTCTTT. V is TRBV18 and J is TRBJ1-1, with 7 bases that match TRBD1. The CDR3 length is 13 residues. The junction had 5 bases not matched to a gene; V was cut back by 6 bases and J by 4 bases. Germline V gene data show CDR1 as KGHSH and CDR2 as LQKENI.

V usage is TRBV19 and J usage is TRBJ1-1, with 7 bases fitting TRBD1. V lost 7 bases, J lost 1 base, and 6 bases stayed unmatched. Looked up from germline, CDR1 is LNHDA and CDR2 is SQIVND (reference sequence). The CDR3 loop spans 14 amino acids. CDR3 DNA sequence: TGTGCCAGTACCCAGGACAGGCGGAACACTGAAGCTTTCTTT. Translated: CASTQDRRNTEAFF.

The V call is TRBV7-7, the J call TRBJ2-3; D is ambiguous. The V and J ends lost 1 base and 7 bases respectively, with 9 bases between them. Germline assignment: CDR1 SSHAT and CDR2 FNYEAQ (reference sequence). CDR3 length equals 13 residues. In DNA, the CDR3 is TGTGCCAGCAGCTTAGGTGAAGGTAATACGCAGTATTTT. It codes for CASSLGEGNTQYF.

The chain couples TRBV7-2 to TRBJ2-7; 10 bases match TRBD2. Per germline, CDR1 SGHTA and CDR2 FQGNSA. V gave up 5 bases and J gave up 12 bases; unmatched junction bases: 13. This CDR3 contains 14 residues. The CDR3 protein is CASSPGLAPQEGYF. CDR3 coding DNA: TGTGCCAGCAGCCCGGGACTAGCGCCCCAGGAGGGGTACTTC.

V is TRBV18 and J is TRBJ2-1, with D possibly matching TRBD2 (5 bases). Germline V lookup: CDR1 KGHSH, CDR2 LQKENI. The V end was cut by 1 base, the J end by 6 bases, with 7 bases between. The CDR3 length is 13 residues. CDR3 nucleotide sequence: TGTGCCAGCTCACCACGAGGGCTCAATGAGCAGTTCTTC. This encodes CASSPRGLNEQFF.

The CDR3 is CAWRDLWSYEQYF. The CDR3 DNA sequence: TGTGCCTGGAGGGACTTGTGGTCCTACGAGCAGTACTTC. The V and J genes are TRBV30 and TRBJ2-7, with D tentatively TRBD2 (5 bases). Trimming took off 3 bases at V and 1 base at J, with 10 bases between the two ends. This CDR3 has 13 amino acids. In germline, CDR1 is GTSNPN, CDR2 SVGIG (reference sequence).

The V gene is TRBV28, the J gene TRBJ1-2, with 9 positions matching TRBD1. The CDR3 is 12 amino acids. V lost 8 bases to trimming and J lost 8 bases; unmatched junction nucleotides: 6. Per the germline V gene, CDR1 is MDHEN and CDR2 is SYDVKM. The CDR3 sequence: CASVRDREGYTF. CDR3 DNA: TGTGCCAGCGTAAGGGACAGGGAGGGCTACACCTTC.

J is TRBJ1-1 and V is TRBV5-1; weak D call: TRBD1 (5 bases). The CDR3 has 14 residues. Trimming removed 2 bases at V and 1 base at J, with 9 bases between. Germline loops: CDR1 SGHRS, CDR2 YFSETQ. The CDR3 here is CASSFPRGNTEAFF. CDR3 nucleotides: TGCGCCAGCAGCTTTCCAAGGGGGAACACTGAAGCTTTCTTT.

The V and J genes are TRBV10-3 and TRBJ1-4; D not certain. Germline-derived CDR1 and CDR2 are ENHRY and SYGVKD. This CDR3 has 13 amino acids. The V gene lost 0 bases and the J gene lost 10 bases, with 9 bases spanning the gap. CDR3 sequence reads: CAISESAGGKLFF. The CDR3 DNA sequence: TGTGCCATCAGTGAGTCGGCAGGTGGAAAACTGTTTTTT.

The chain recombines TRBV25-1 with TRBJ2-1; TRBD2 agrees at 8 bases. Per germline, CDR1 MGHDK and CDR2 SYGVNS. V dropped 6 bases and J dropped 10; count of bases not matched to a gene: 11. This CDR3 is 14 amino acids long. CDR3 bases: TGTGCCAGCAGCTTACCCAGCGGGAGCGCGGAGCAGTTCTTC. It codes for CASSLPSGSAEQFF.

This chain joins TRBV5-6 and TRBJ1-1, with D unclear. Germline lookup yields CDR1 SGHDT and CDR2 YYEEEE. Trimming removed 0 bases at V and 7 bases at J, with 7 bases between. The length of the CDR3 is 12 residues. For the CDR3, the DNA is TGTGCCAGCAGCTTGGATACATTTGAAGCTTTCTTT. Protein sequence: CASSLDTFEAFF.

In its sample, this clone ranks as medium-sized. DNA for the CDR3: TGTGCCAGCAGCGTGGCGGGCAACACTGAAGCTTTCTTT. Encoded protein: CASSVAGNTEAFF. The chain joins TRBV5-8 to TRBJ1-1, with unresolved D. Germline CDR1 and CDR2: SGHTS and YDEGEE. This CDR3 has 13 residues. The V gene lost 4 bases and the J gene lost 2 bases, with 9 bases spanning the gap. The full variable domain, completed using reference TRBV5-8 and TRBJ1-1, is EAGVTQSPTHLIKTRGQQATLRCSPISGHTSVYWYQQALGLGLQFLLWYDEGEERNRGNFPPRFSGRQFPNYSSELNVNALELEDSALYLCASSVAGNTEAFFGQGTRLTVV.

This chain connects TRBV4-2 to TRBJ2-7; D is tentatively TRBD1 or TRBD2 (6 bases each). CDR1 and CDR2 (germline): LGHNA, YNFKEQ. The CDR3 is 15 amino acids. Trimming removed 2 bases at V and 0 bases at J, with 11 bases between. The CDR3 coding sequence is TGTGCCAGCAGCCAAAGGGGGGACAACTCCTACGAGCAGTACTTC. It translates to CASSQRGDNSYEQYF.

DNA for the CDR3: TGTGCCAGCAGCTTGTGGGCTAGTCAATTAACCGGGGAGCTGTTTTTT. Translating gives CASSLWASQLTGELFF. The genes are TRBV5-6 and TRBJ2-2, with unresolved D. This CDR3 is built from 16 residues. Trimming removed 1 base from V and 5 bases from J, with 15 bases in between. Germline CDR1 reads SGHDT; CDR2 reads YYEEEE.

The V and J genes are TRBV27 and TRBJ1-1; D is uncertain. V lost 2 bases and J lost 0, with 7 bases in between. The length of the CDR3 is 14 residues. The germline V gene has CDR1 MNHEY and CDR2 SMNVEV (reference sequence). This chain's CDR3 is CASSLRGLNTEAFF. Written as DNA, the CDR3 is TGTGCCAGCAGTTTACGAGGGTTGAACACTGAAGCTTTCTTT.

The chain employs TRBV9 and TRBJ2-2, with 10 nucleotides matching TRBD2. V gave up 0 bases and J gave up 1 base; unmatched junction bases: 3. Germline loops: CDR1 SGDLS, CDR2 YYNGEE. The CDR3 totals 17 residues. CDR3 DNA: TGTGCCAGCAGCGTAGAAGCTAGCGGGGGGAACACCGGGGAGCTGTTTTTT. It translates to CASSVEASGGNTGELFF.

The J gene is TRBJ2-2, the V gene TRBV11-2; D unclear. The CDR3 has 17 amino acids. Germline-derived CDR1 and CDR2 are SGHAT and FQNNGV. Between the trimmed V and J ends, which lost 5 bases and 4 bases, there was a span of 20 bases. CDR3 DNA: TGTGCCAGCAGCGCACTCCCCCCCCCAGCGCCCACCGGGGAGCTGTTTTTT. Protein product: CASSALPPPAPTGELFF. Full variable domain (rest looked up from reference TRBV11-2 and TRBJ2-2): EAGVAQSPRYKIIEKRQSVAFWCNPISGHATLYWYQQILGQGPKLLIQFQNNGVVDDSQLPKDRFSAERLKGVDSTLKIQPAKLEDSAVYLCASSALPPPAPTGELFFGEGSRLTVL.

In its sample, this clone was seen once. The V gene is TRBV12-5, the J gene TRBJ2-3; perhaps TRBD1 as D (5 bases). Germline values: CDR1 LGHNT, CDR2 FRNRAP. This CDR3 is 15 amino acids long. Trimming cost V 5 bases and J 2 bases, with 14 bases left between them. CDR3 loop: CASGSWGMNTDTQYF. In nucleotides, the CDR3 is TGTGCTAGTGGTAGCTGGGGCATGAACACAGATACGCAGTATTTT. Based on the CDR3 plus reference TRBV12-5 and TRBJ2-3, the full variable domain is DARVTQTPRHKVTEMGQEVTMRCQPILGHNTVFWYRQTMMQGLELLAYFRNRAPLDDSGMPKDRFSAEMPDATLATLKIQPSEPRDSAVYFCASGSWGMNTDTQYFGPGTRLTVL.

The chain carries TRBV5-6 and TRBJ2-5, with D possibly matching TRBD1 (6 bases). The CDR3 runs to 16 residues. V shed 3 bases and J shed 2 bases, with 17 bases lying between them. Germline loops: CDR1 SGHDT, CDR2 YYEEEE. The chain's CDR3 is CASSSIGGRMQETQYF. The CDR3 bases are TGTGCCAGCAGCTCCATAGGGGGAAGGATGCAAGAGACCCAGTACTTC. Using reference TRBV5-6 and TRBJ2-5 for the parts outside the CDR3, the full variable domain is DAGVTQSPTHLIKTRGQQVTLRCSPKSGHDTVSWYQQALGQGPQFIFQYYEEEERQRGNFPDRFSGHQFPNYSSELNVNALLLGDSALYLCASSSIGGRMQETQYFGPGTRLLVL.